Presented here are 30 T cell receptor beta chains from one specimen sequenced in a study of CXCR3 chemokines and chemotherapy response in bladder cancer. TCRdb reprocessed the PCR reads with MiXCR, giving one entry per CDR3 protein. Of around 1,400 distinct CDR3 sequences in the sample, approximately 6% were seen once. Sampling was conducted from a patient whose treatment included neoadjuvant chemotherapy. The origin of the receptors is a human donor with bladder cancer that responded to neoadjuvant chemotherapy.

This clonotype rates as large. The rearrangement uses TRBV6-2 or TRBV6-3 and TRBJ1-2; D is perhaps TRBD1 (6 bases). V lost 6 bases to trimming and J lost 4 bases, with 9 bases between them. CDR1 and CDR2 (germline): MNHEY, SVGEGT. This CDR3 region has 12 residues. CDR3 amino acids: CASSKDSYGYTF. CDR3 DNA sequence: TGTGCCAGCAGCAAGGACAGCTATGGCTACACCTTC.

This clonotype came up many times. This rearrangement joins TRBV7-9 to TRBJ1-1; D remains ambiguous. V shed 4 bases and J shed 4 bases, with 13 bases lying between them. Germline V gene data show CDR1 as SEHNR and CDR2 as FQNEAQ (reference sequence). The CDR3 is made up of 14 amino acids. Here the CDR3 reads CASSSPASLTEAFF. The CDR3 DNA follows: TGTGCCAGCAGCTCCCCCGCCAGCCTCACTGAAGCTTTCTTT.

In its sample, this clonotype is large. J is TRBJ1-6 and V is TRBV7-2; D unclear. The CDR3 spans 14 residues. In germline, CDR1 is SGHTA, CDR2 FQGNSA. The V and J ends lost 3 bases and 5 bases respectively, with 8 bases between them. CDR3 coding DNA: TGTGCCAGCAGCTTGACGGCTGATAATTCACCCCTCCACTTT. Protein: CASSLTADNSPLHF.

Within the sample, this clonotype is medium-sized (0.01 to 0.1%). The chain employs TRBV5-4 and TRBJ2-1; TRBD2 matches 13 bases. Germline-derived CDR1 and CDR2 are SGHNT and YYREEE (reference sequence). The CDR3 runs 17 residues. With V trimmed by 2 bases and J by 4 bases, 6 bases remained unmatched. The CDR3 protein is CASSFSRTSGGYNEQFF. Written as DNA, the CDR3 is TGTGCCAGCAGCTTTAGCCGGACTAGCGGGGGATACAATGAGCAGTTCTTC.

This clonotype showed up many times. The rearrangement uses TRBV27 and TRBJ2-1, with D perhaps matching TRBD2 (10 bases). This CDR3 contains 19 residues. V lost 4 bases and J 8 bases, leaving 30 bases between the germline ends. Germline V CDR1 and CDR2: MNHEY, SMNVEV (reference sequence). Written as DNA, the CDR3 is TGTGCCAGCAGTTCCCGGGGGGGACAGGGTTCTAGCGGGGGTTATGAGCAGTTCTTC. Translated: CASSSRGGQGSSGGYEQFF.

In this sample, this clonotype turned up a few times. V and J are TRBV5-4 and TRBJ1-2; TRBD1 might be the D (5 bases). Germline V gene data show CDR1 as SGHNT and CDR2 as YYREEE (reference sequence). This CDR3 comprises 13 residues. Trimming shortened V by 1 base and J by 6 bases, and 10 bases separated the two germline ends. The CDR3, as DNA: TGTGCCAGCAGCTTGCAGGGTCTCGATGGCTACACCTTC. It codes for CASSLQGLDGYTF.

Judged by abundance, this clonotype is large. The chain employs TRBV6-1 and TRBJ1-1; weak D call: TRBD1 (5 bases). This CDR3 has 14 amino acids. V was cut by 4 bases and J by 6 bases, with 15 bases left in between. Germline values: CDR1 MNHNS, CDR2 SASEGT. The CDR3 reads CASSVSRAISEAFF. The CDR3 DNA reads TGTGCCAGCAGTGTAAGCAGGGCGATATCTGAAGCTTTCTTT.

This clonotype showed up many times. This chain uses TRBV7-9 with TRBJ1-2, with D possibly being TRBD1 (6 bases). This CDR3 comprises 18 residues. Germline V gene lookup returns CDR1 SEHNR and CDR2 FQNEAQ (reference sequence). V was shortened by 5 bases and J by 0 bases, with 22 bases between the two germline ends. DNA for the CDR3: TGTGCCAGCAGCCCCGAGTATCAGGGGCGGCTCGCTAACTATGGCTACACCTTC. It translates to CASSPEYQGRLANYGYTF.

Judged by abundance, this clonotype is medium-sized. The junction differs from germline at one of its ends, possibly a read error. J is TRBJ2-1 and V is TRBV7-2, with D perhaps matching TRBD1 (5 bases). This CDR3 is built from 15 residues. The germline V gene has CDR1 SGHTA and CDR2 FQGNSA. CDR3 nucleotide sequence: TGTGCCAGCAGCCCCGAGCTGCAGGGCTACCATGAGCAGTTCTTC. Its protein is CASSPELQGYHEQFF.

The rearrangement links TRBV7-9 to TRBJ1-2, with TRBD1 matching 7 bases. The CDR3 consists of 17 residues. CDR1 is SEHNR, CDR2 FQNEAQ, per germline (reference sequence). After removal of 5 bases from V and 6 bases from J, the junction contained 18 bases not matched to a gene. Here the CDR3 reads CASSPSPGQIRHNGYTF. As DNA, the CDR3 is TGTGCCAGCAGCCCGAGTCCGGGACAGATAAGGCACAATGGCTACACCTTC.

This clonotype was seen at least ten times. The chain is built from TRBV24-1 and TRBJ2-3; possible D gene TRBD1, 5 bases. V lost 3 bases and J 2 bases, leaving 17 bases between the germline ends. Germline CDR1 reads KGHDR; CDR2 reads SFDVKD. The CDR3 is made up of 17 amino acids. The CDR3 is CATSDVGAGRITDTQYF. The CDR3 DNA is TGTGCCACCAGTGATGTAGGGGCCGGAAGAATCACAGATACGCAGTATTTT.

In its sample, this clonotype is large. In DNA, the CDR3 is TGTGCCAGCAGCACCGGACAGCGGCAAGGTCAGCCCCAGCATTTT. Its translation is CASSTGQRQGQPQHF. The V call is TRBV7-2, the J call TRBJ1-5; D perhaps matches TRBD1 (6 bases). Germline V CDR1 and CDR2: SGHTA, FQGNSA. This CDR3 spans 15 amino acids. V lost 5 bases to trimming and J lost 6 bases, with 17 bases between them.

Sample share makes this clonotype large. The chain recombines TRBV24-1 with TRBJ2-1; 10 bases agree with TRBD2. The CDR3 sequence is 18 residues long. CDR1 and CDR2 from the germline V gene are KGHDR and SFDVKD. V lost 5 bases, J lost 1 base, and 10 bases stayed unmatched. CDR3 nucleotides: TGTGCCACCAGTGGGGGTAGCGGGGGGCTTGGTTCCTACAATGAGCAGTTCTTC. Translated: CATSGGSGGLGSYNEQFF.

This clonotype was counted at least ten times. The J gene is TRBJ2-4, the V gene TRBV6-2 or TRBV6-3; perhaps D is TRBD1 or TRBD2 (5 bases each). The CDR3 extends over 18 amino acids. CDR1 MNHEY and CDR2 SVGEGT come from the germline V gene. V gave up 6 bases and J gave up 1 base, with 22 bases separating them. CDR3 loop: CASSRSDRPTGAKNIQYF. The CDR3 DNA follows: TGTGCCAGCAGCCGCTCTGACAGACCCACGGGGGCCAAAAACATTCAGTACTTC.

Within the sample, this clonotype is large. The chain couples TRBV5-6 to TRBJ1-1; the match to TRBD1 covers 7 bases. Germline V CDR1 and CDR2: SGHDT, YYEEEE. This CDR3 comprises 16 residues. V trimming: 4 bases; J trimming: 2 bases; junction bases outside the gene matches: 11. CDR3: CASSLGLGGDNTEAFF. CDR3 nucleotide sequence: TGTGCCAGCAGCCTCGGCCTAGGGGGCGATAACACTGAAGCTTTCTTT.

This clonotype is medium-sized within its sample. This chain connects TRBV24-1 to TRBJ2-2; D gene ambiguous. Germline loops: CDR1 KGHDR, CDR2 SFDVKD. The CDR3 length is 15 residues. The germline V and J ends were trimmed by 3 bases and 1 base, with 8 bases remaining between them. CDR3 bases: TGTGCCACCAGTGATGCACTGAGGAACACCGGGGAGCTGTTTTTT. Translating it yields CATSDALRNTGELFF.

This clonotype is medium-sized in the sample. The gene calls are TRBV5-4 and TRBJ1-1, with TRBD1 matching over 8 bases. The germline V gene encodes CDR1 SGHNT and CDR2 YYREEE (reference sequence). The V and J ends lost 4 bases and 11 bases, in that order; junction bases with no gene match: 7. CDR3 size: 12 residues. The CDR3 loop reads CASSEDRVRAFF. CDR3 sequence (DNA): TGTGCCAGCAGCGAGGACAGGGTACGGGCTTTCTTT. The entire variable domain, with the rest obtained from reference TRBV5-4 and TRBJ1-1, is as follows: ETGVTQSPTHLIKTRGQQVTLRCSSQSGHNTVSWYQQALGQGPQFIFQYYREEENGRGNFPPRFSGLQFPNYSSELNVNALELDDSALYLCASSEDRVRAFFGQGTRLTVV.

By share, this clonotype ranks as medium-sized. V and J are TRBV19 and TRBJ1-1, with 8 bases matching TRBD1. The germline gives CDR1 LNHDA, CDR2 SQIVND (reference sequence). The CDR3 is 14 amino acids. With V trimmed by 7 bases and J by 5 bases, 9 bases remained unmatched. CDR3 DNA sequence: TGTGCCAGTACTGACAGGGGATTGATGACTGAAGCTTTCTTT. It translates to CASTDRGLMTEAFF.

In its sample, this clonotype was seen many times. The chain couples TRBV12-3 or TRBV12-4 to TRBJ1-4, with 7 bases matching TRBD1. This CDR3 region has 15 residues. J was trimmed by 8 bases and V by 1 base; bases with no gene match: 7. The DNA of the CDR3 is TGTGCCAGCAGTTTAGGACAGGGAGCAAGCGAAAAACTGTTTTTT. Protein sequence: CASSLGQGASEKLFF.

This clonotype was recorded many times. The chain recombines TRBV15 with TRBJ2-3; 7 bases line up with TRBD1. CDR3 length equals 15 residues. V gave up 5 bases and J gave up 2 bases; unmatched junction bases: 7. Looked up from germline, CDR1 is LNHNV and CDR2 is YYDKDF (reference sequence). The CDR3 reads CATSGETGFTDTQYF. CDR3 nucleotides: TGTGCCACCAGCGGCGAGACAGGGTTCACAGATACGCAGTATTTT.

This clonotype was found many times. The chain combines TRBV27 with TRBJ2-7, with D possibly matching TRBD1 (5 bases). The ends were cut back, 3 bases at V and 0 bases at J, with 12 bases in the middle. CDR3 length equals 15 residues. Germline CDR1 is MNHEY and CDR2 is SMNVEV (reference sequence). For the CDR3, the DNA is TGTGCCAGCAGTTTTGTGGGCAGGGACTCCTACGAGCAGTACTTC. Its translation: CASSFVGRDSYEQYF.

By share of the sample, this clonotype is medium-sized. The chain has TRBV6-6 and TRBJ2-5; maybe TRBD1 (5 bases). There are 14 residues in the CDR3. Germline V gene data show CDR1 as MNHNY and CDR2 as SVGAGI (reference sequence). Trimming left V 2 bases short and J 0 bases short, with 7 bases between. The CDR3 loop reads CASSYDSNQETQYF. CDR3 nucleotides: TGTGCCAGCAGTTACGACAGCAACCAAGAGACCCAGTACTTC.

This clonotype is large in the sample. The chain employs TRBV7-2 and TRBJ2-3; D unresolved. The V end was cut by 1 base, the J end by 0 bases, with 8 bases between. The CDR3 is 15 residues long. The germline gives CDR1 SGHTA, CDR2 FQGNSA. CDR3 coding DNA: TGTGCCAGCAGCTTAGACGTTTCTAGCACAGATACGCAGTATTTT. Translated: CASSLDVSSTDTQYF.

This clonotype was seen at least ten times. This chain connects TRBV6-1 to TRBJ2-5; either TRBD1 or TRBD2 may fit D (5 bases each). CDR1 and CDR2 from the germline V gene are MNHNS and SASEGT. V was pared by 7 bases and J by 11 bases, with 17 bases between. The length of the CDR3 is 12 residues. The CDR3 here is CASKGSGLSQYF. The DNA of the CDR3 is TGTGCCAGCAAGGGGAGCGGCCTATCTCAGTACTTC.

This clonotype is medium-sized. The chain carries TRBV6-2 or TRBV6-3 and TRBJ2-1; TRBD2 aligns across 8 bases. This CDR3 region has 18 residues. Germline V lookup: CDR1 MNHEY, CDR2 SVGEGT. Trimming cost V 0 bases and J 4 bases; bases outside gene matches: 11. CDR3 coding DNA: TGTGCCAGCAGTTACTCGATAGAGCGGGGGCGAATTTACAATGAGCAGTTCTTC. Translation: CASSYSIERGRIYNEQFF.

This clonotype was seen repeatedly, ten times or more. The gene calls are TRBV6-6 and TRBJ2-4, with TRBD1 matching over 8 bases. V trimming: 8 bases; J trimming: 7 bases; junction bases outside the gene matches: 7. The CDR3 totals 13 residues. Germline V gives CDR1 MNHNY, CDR2 SVGAGI (reference sequence). The CDR3 sequence: CASVQDRDNIQYF. The DNA for the CDR3 is TGTGCCAGCGTCCAGGACAGGGACAACATTCAGTACTTC.

By proportion, this clonotype is large. The CDR3 DNA is TGTGCCAGCAGCGACAGCTATGGCTACACCTTC. It translates to CASSDSYGYTF. The chain joins TRBV6-2 or TRBV6-3 to TRBJ1-2; D may be TRBD1 (5 bases). The CDR3 has 11 residues. The V gene lost 6 bases and the J gene lost 4 bases, with 6 bases spanning the gap. Looked up from germline, CDR1 is MNHEY and CDR2 is SVGEGT.

By share of the sample, this clonotype is medium-sized. V and J are TRBV18 and TRBJ2-1, with 7 bases that match TRBD2. The CDR3 is 14 amino acids. From germline, CDR1 is KGHSH and CDR2 LQKENI. The V and J ends lost 6 bases and 4 bases, in that order; junction bases with no gene match: 6. CDR3 DNA: TGTGCCAGCTCCCCCCCGGGGGGATACAATGAGCAGTTCTTC. Its translation is CASSPPGGYNEQFF.

This clonotype is labeled as large (0.1 to 1%). V usage is TRBV6-6 and J usage is TRBJ2-7, with D possibly being TRBD1 (6 bases). Germline lookup yields CDR1 MNHNY and CDR2 SVGAGI (reference sequence). The germline V and J ends were trimmed by 5 bases and 5 bases, with 16 bases remaining between them. The CDR3 has 14 amino acids. This chain's CDR3 is CASSPRDRFNEQYF. The CDR3 DNA reads as TGTGCCAGCAGTCCACGAGACAGGTTCAACGAGCAGTACTTC.

This clonotype is labeled medium-sized. The chain carries TRBV19 and TRBJ2-5; D may be TRBD2 (5 bases). The ends were cut back, 3 bases at V and 5 bases at J, with 10 bases in the middle. The germline gives CDR1 LNHDA, CDR2 SQIVND (reference sequence). The CDR3 consists of 13 residues. The CDR3 loop is CASSIRTWETQYF. The CDR3 nucleotides are TGTGCCAGTAGTATCCGGACTTGGGAGACCCAGTACTTC. The variable domain in full, with the rest retrieved from reference TRBV19 and TRBJ2-5, is DGGITQSPKYLFRKEGQNVTLSCEQNLNHDAMYWYRQDPGQGLRLIYYSQIVNDFQKGDIAEGYSVSREKKESFPLTVTSAQKNPTAFYLCASSIRTWETQYFGPGTRLLVL.